The rows below give T cell receptor beta chains drawn from one sample of a study of breast tumors, draining lymph nodes, adjacent tissues. TCRdb reanalysed the multiplex PCR reads using MiXCR and keeps one entry per CDR3 protein. The table lists about 9,000 distinct CDR3 sequences, about two fifths of them singletons. Material for sequencing was tumor-adjacent breast tissue. The origin of the receptors is a female donor with breast cancer. Some clones in this sample may be carry-over from other donors' samples. Each CDR3 is given with its conserved first and last residue. Fields, in order: CDR3 protein, CDR3 DNA, clone size, V gene, D gene, J gene. The D gene is left open where the match is weak. Size values are once, few and many counts, or a class for expanded clones, and some rows have none.

CAISDLGDGYTF	TGTGCCATCAGTGATTTAGGGGATGGCTACACCTTC	.	TRBV10-3	.	TRBJ1-2
CASSWRGTSGRKYEQYF	TGTGCCAGCTCATGGAGGGGGACTAGCGGGAGGAAATACGAGCAGTACTTC	.	TRBV6-1	TRBD2	TRBJ2-7
CASSRGSPLYEQYF	TGCGCCAGCAGCCGCGGGTCGCCCCTCTACGAGCAGTACTTC	.	TRBV13	.	TRBJ2-7
CSARRMNTEAFF	TGCAGTGCTAGAAGGATGAACACTGAAGCTTTCTTT	few	TRBV20-1	.	TRBJ1-1
CAISEIRSYNEQFF	TGTGCCATCAGTGAGATCCGCTCCTACAATGAGCAGTTCTTC	medium-sized	TRBV10-3	.	TRBJ2-1
CASSDDLGSTDTQHF	TGTGCTAGCAGTGATGATTTGGGGAGCACAGATACGCAGCATTTT	.	TRBV2	.	TRBJ1-5
CASDTTGETQYF	TGTGCCAGTGACACGACGGGAGAGACCCAGTACTTC	many	TRBV3-1	.	TRBJ2-5
CASSQGLSPEKLFF	TGTGCCAGCAGCCAAGGCCTAAGTCCTGAAAAACTGTTTTTT	many	TRBV3-1	.	TRBJ1-4
CASSVGASSTDTQYF	TGTGCCAGCAGCGTGGGTGCGTCGAGCACAGATACGCAGTATTTT	.	TRBV5-6	.	TRBJ2-3
CASSPIGDTGELFF	TGTGCCAGCAGCCCAATTGGGGACACCGGGGAGCTGTTTTTT	medium-sized	TRBV9	.	TRBJ2-2
CASSGRETNEQFF	TGTGCCAGCAGTGGCCGGGAGACCAATGAGCAGTTCTTC	medium-sized	TRBV2	.	TRBJ2-1
CSVEKGYGYTF	TGCAGCGTTGAAAAGGGTTATGGCTACACCTTC	medium-sized	TRBV29-1	.	TRBJ1-2
CSARLADSYEQYF	TGCAGTGCTCGCCTAGCGGATTCCTACGAGCAGTACTTC	.	TRBV20-1	TRBD2	TRBJ2-7
CASSLAGYFQETQYF	TGCGCCAGCAGCCTCGCTGGATACTTCCAAGAGACCCAGTACTTC	.	TRBV5-1	.	TRBJ2-5
CSAPGDSGAGAQYF	TGCAGTGCCCCCGGGGACAGTGGGGCAGGGGCCCAGTACTTC	medium-sized	TRBV20-1	TRBD1	TRBJ2-5
CASSFDLSNQPQHF	TGTGCCAGCAGTTTTGATCTTAGCAATCAGCCCCAGCATTTT	many	TRBV6-1	.	TRBJ1-5
CASSDTVLAGGGRREQFF	TGTGCCAGCAGTGACACAGTACTAGCGGGAGGAGGGAGGCGTGAGCAGTTCTTC	many	TRBV6-1	TRBD2	TRBJ2-1
CASSPSARDRGSQPQHF	TGTGCCAGCTCACCTTCTGCTCGGGACAGGGGTAGCCAGCCCCAGCATTTT	many	TRBV18	TRBD1	TRBJ1-5
CASSLTSGGGQETQYF	TGTGCCAGCAGTCTTACCTCAGGTGGGGGCCAAGAGACCCAGTACTTC	many	TRBV12-3/TRBV12-4	.	TRBJ2-5
CSVSQAGGPNEQFF	TGCAGTGTTAGCCAGGCGGGAGGGCCCAATGAGCAGTTCTTT	.	TRBV20-1	TRBD2	TRBJ2-1
CASRSGNTEAFF	TGCGCCAGCAGGTCAGGGAACACTGAAGCTTTCTTT	few	TRBV5-1	.	TRBJ1-1
CASNYYLLGRDEQYF	TGTGCCAGCAATTACTACTTGCTAGGACGGGACGAGCAGTACTTC	.	TRBV12-3/TRBV12-4	.	TRBJ2-7
CASSGGTEFYGYTF	TGTGCCAGCAGCGGAGGGACAGAATTCTATGGCTACACCTTC	many	TRBV5-5	TRBD1	TRBJ1-2
CATHRGPYEQYF	TGTGCCACGCACAGGGGCCCCTACGAGCAGTACTTC	.	TRBV6-1	TRBD1	TRBJ2-7
CASSYRETNQPQHF	TGCGCCAGCAGCTACCGGGAGACGAATCAGCCCCAGCATTTT	many	TRBV4-1	.	TRBJ1-5
CASSIAGLAGGSTYEQYF	TGTGCCAGCAGCATCGCGGGGCTAGCGGGAGGCTCAACGTACGAGCAGTACTTC	many	TRBV28	TRBD2	TRBJ2-7
CSARQDYEQYF	TGCAGTGCTAGGCAGGACTACGAGCAGTACTTC	once	TRBV20-1	.	TRBJ2-7
CSVGTGSNTGELFF	TGCAGTGTGGGGACAGGGTCGAACACCGGGGAGCTGTTTTTT	.	TRBV20-1	TRBD1	TRBJ2-2
CASSFVLDERVAYEQYF	TGTGCCAGCAGTTTTGTCTTGGACGAGCGGGTCGCCTACGAGCAGTACTTC	.	TRBV12-3/TRBV12-4	.	TRBJ2-7
CSAILYAGTDSYEQYF	TGCAGTGCCATCCTCTATGCGGGGACGGATTCCTACGAGCAGTACTTC	medium-sized	TRBV20-1	.	TRBJ2-7
CASNPRTDQPQHF	TGTGCCAGCAATCCCAGGACGGATCAGCCCCAGCATTTT	many	TRBV6-1	.	TRBJ1-5
CSARDSSGRDTGELFF	TGCAGTGCTAGAGATTCTAGCGGGAGGGACACCGGGGAGCTGTTTTTT	.	TRBV20-1	TRBD2	TRBJ2-2
CASSGTGVGYTF	TGTGCCAGCAGTGGGACAGGGGTCGGCTACACCTTC	many	TRBV25-1	TRBD1	TRBJ1-2
CASSIDSSTETQYF	TGTGCCAGTAGTATAGATAGTAGCACAGAGACCCAGTACTTC	medium-sized	TRBV19	.	TRBJ2-5
CANGRDSYGYTF	TGTGCCAACGGCCGGGACAGCTATGGCTACACCTTC	.	TRBV2	TRBD1	TRBJ1-2
CASSRDSDSDQPQHF	TGTGCCAGCAGCCGGGACTCCGACTCAGATCAGCCCCAGCATTTT	medium-sized	TRBV5-8	.	TRBJ1-5
CASRGAGANVLTF	TGTGCCAGCAGGGGCGCCGGGGCCAACGTCCTGACTTTC	many	TRBV25-1	.	TRBJ2-6
CASTRDSKNIQYF	TGTGCCAGCACTCGGGACAGCAAAAACATTCAGTACTTC	many	TRBV12-3/TRBV12-4	TRBD1	TRBJ2-4
CATSEGGSFYNEQFF	TGTGCCACCAGTGAAGGGGGGAGCTTCTACAATGAGCAGTTCTTC	.	TRBV24-1	.	TRBJ2-1
CASSPGLAVVYEQYF	TGCGCCAGCAGCCCCGGACTAGCGGTTGTCTACGAGCAGTACTTC	large	TRBV5-1	TRBD2	TRBJ2-7